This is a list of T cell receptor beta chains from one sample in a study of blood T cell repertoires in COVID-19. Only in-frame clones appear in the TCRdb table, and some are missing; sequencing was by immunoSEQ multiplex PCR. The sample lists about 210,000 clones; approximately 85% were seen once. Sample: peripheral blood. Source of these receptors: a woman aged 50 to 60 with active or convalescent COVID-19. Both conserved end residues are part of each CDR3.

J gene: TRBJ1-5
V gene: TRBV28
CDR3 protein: CASSLSRSHQPQHF

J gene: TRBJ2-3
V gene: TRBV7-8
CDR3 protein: CASKSVLAGDTQYF

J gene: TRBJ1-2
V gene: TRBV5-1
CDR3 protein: CASSPDSAYGYTF

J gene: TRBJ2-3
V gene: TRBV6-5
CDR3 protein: CASSYALQGTDTQYF

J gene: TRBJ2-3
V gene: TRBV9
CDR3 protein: CASSASGTGYTQYF

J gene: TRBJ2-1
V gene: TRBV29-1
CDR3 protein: CSVRSRGPTGGEQFF

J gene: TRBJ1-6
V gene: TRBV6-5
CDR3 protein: CASSYSRLGDSPLHF

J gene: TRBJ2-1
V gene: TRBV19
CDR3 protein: CASSTRGTGQGEQFF

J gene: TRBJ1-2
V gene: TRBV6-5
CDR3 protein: CASSYRSPGKNYTF

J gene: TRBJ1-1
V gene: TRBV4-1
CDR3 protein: CASSGPTSGTEAFF

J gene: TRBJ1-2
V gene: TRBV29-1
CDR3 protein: CSLRGPNYGYTF

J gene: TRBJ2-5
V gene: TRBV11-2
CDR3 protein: CASSRGGELDF

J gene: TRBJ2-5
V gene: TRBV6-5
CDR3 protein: CASSPQQDRGETQYF

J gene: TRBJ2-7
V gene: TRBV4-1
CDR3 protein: CASRDSGRRRYEQYF

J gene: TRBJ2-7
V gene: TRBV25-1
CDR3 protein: CASSSYRDLSEQYF

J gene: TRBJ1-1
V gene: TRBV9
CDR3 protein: CASSVSSGNTEAFF

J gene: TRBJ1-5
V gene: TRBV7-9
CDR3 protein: CASSTDRGHRNQHF

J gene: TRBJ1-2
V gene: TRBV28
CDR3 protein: CASSPTGGNGYTF

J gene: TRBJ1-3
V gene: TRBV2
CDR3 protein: CASSFDSLISGNTIYF

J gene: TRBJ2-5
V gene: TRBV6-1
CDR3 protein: CASSDPRRGGLGETQYF

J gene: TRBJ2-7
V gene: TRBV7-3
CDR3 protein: CASSFWGLHEQYF

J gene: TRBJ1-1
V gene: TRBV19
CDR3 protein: CASSLGSYLEAFF

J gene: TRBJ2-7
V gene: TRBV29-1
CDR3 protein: CSVVGTIYEQYF

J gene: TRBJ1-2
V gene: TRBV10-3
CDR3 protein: CAIRNSGYGYTF

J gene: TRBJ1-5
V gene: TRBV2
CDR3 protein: CASRETGGAGQPQHF

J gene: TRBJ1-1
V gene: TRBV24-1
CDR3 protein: CATQDRTGTPEAFF

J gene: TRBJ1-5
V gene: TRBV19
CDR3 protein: CASSIPPGNQPQHF

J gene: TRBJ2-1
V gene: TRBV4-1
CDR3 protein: CASRRGSGSSYNEQFF

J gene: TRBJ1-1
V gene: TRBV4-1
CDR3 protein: CASSQEGRASTEAFF

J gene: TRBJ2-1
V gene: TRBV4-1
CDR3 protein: CASSHNPTSGFNEQFF

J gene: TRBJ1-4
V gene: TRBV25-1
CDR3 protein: CASSEYTGLGKLFF

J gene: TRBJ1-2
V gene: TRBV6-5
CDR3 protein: CASSRTGVGYGYTF

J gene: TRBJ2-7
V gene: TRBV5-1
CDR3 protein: CASSLIPGTGAYEQYF

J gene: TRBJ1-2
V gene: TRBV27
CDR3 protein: CASSLGGGYGYTF

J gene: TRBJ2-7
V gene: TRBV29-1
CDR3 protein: CSVEGRGGKHEQYF

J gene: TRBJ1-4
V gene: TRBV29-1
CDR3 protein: CSVPSGATNEKLFF

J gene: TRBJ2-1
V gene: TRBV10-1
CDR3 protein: CASTSGGAPPYNEQFF

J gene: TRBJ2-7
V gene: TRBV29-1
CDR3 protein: CSVAPPSPNEQYF

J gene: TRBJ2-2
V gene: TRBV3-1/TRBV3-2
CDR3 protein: CASSQGTSGMNTGELFF

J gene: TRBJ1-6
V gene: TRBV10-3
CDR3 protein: CAIKGQGYNSPLHF

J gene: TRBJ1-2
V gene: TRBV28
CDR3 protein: CASKTGNYGYTF

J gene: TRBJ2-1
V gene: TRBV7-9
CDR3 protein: CASSFPGLAGGYNEQFF

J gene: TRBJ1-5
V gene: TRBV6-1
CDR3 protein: CASSERVPQHF

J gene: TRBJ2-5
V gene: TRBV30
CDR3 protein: CAWSLQVETQYF

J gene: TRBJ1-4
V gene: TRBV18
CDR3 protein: CASSPGGSATNEKLFF

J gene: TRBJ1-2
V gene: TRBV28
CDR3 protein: CASSLDPPGQGGGYTF